This entry is about one T cell receptor (beta chain). Its antigen remains unknown. The data were taken from a study of T cell responses to AZD1222 COVID-19 vaccine. Study outcomes and limitations: Unmutated variant regions reportedly attract nearly half of all spike-specific TCRs.

Profiled with immunoSEQ multiplex PCR; TCRdb holds only in-frame clones, not every one. The data contain 85,000 to 90,000 clones, under 95% of them singletons. Sequences were derived from peripheral blood, sampled on day 0 of AZD1222 vaccination. The receptor's source is an adult in good health.

The CDR3 loop reads CASTVLAGGPYNEQFF. CDR3 nucleotides: TGTGCCAGTACCGTACTAGCGGGGGGGCCCTACAATGAGCAGTTCTTC. The chain uses TRBV19 and TRBJ2-1, with 13 bases matching TRBD2. Germline-derived CDR1 and CDR2 are LNHDA and SQIVND (reference sequence). The V and J ends lost 7 bases and 2 bases, in that order; junction bases with no gene match: 5. The CDR3 has 16 residues.